These 28 T cell receptor beta chains were sequenced from one sample in a study of memory CD4+ T cells and cytomegalovirus serostatus. Method: immunoSEQ multiplex PCR; TCRdb's copy keeps in-frame clones and lacks some. This sample has about 59,000 clones; around three quarters occur once, and the top ten carry around 0.58%. Single viable CD3+CD4+CD8-CD45RO+ cells were sorted as the memory CD4+ T cells. The sample taken for sequencing was memory CD4+ T cells from blood. The source of these receptors is an adult in good health and CMV-seronegative. Some clones in this sample may be carry-over from other donors' samples.

CDR3 region: CASSAYREESEAFF. DNA of the CDR3: TGTGCCAGCAGCGCGTACAGGGAGGAATCTGAAGCTTTCTTT. This chain links TRBV9 with TRBJ1-1, with TRBD1 as a possible D gene (6 bases). V was clipped by 3 bases and J by 6 bases, with 15 bases between them. This CDR3 contains 14 residues. Germline CDR1 SGDLS, CDR2 YYNGEE.

The chain carries TRBV21-1 and TRBJ1-1; TRBD1, as called in the table, went unchecked against the DNA. TRBV21-1 represents a pseudogene. CDR3 length: 14 residues. CDR3 protein: CASSTRQVNTEAFF. The DNA of the CDR3 is TGTGCCAGCAGCACCAGGCAGGTGAACACTGAAGCTTTCTTT.

The chain recombines TRBV6-1 with TRBJ1-5; D is unresolved. Germline V lookup: CDR1 MNHNS, CDR2 SASEGT. This CDR3 is built from 15 residues. Trimming pared 5 bases from V and 2 bases from J, leaving 13 bases between. CDR3 sequence: CASSNWGLGNQPQHF. As DNA, the CDR3 is TGTGCCAGCAGTAATTGGGGTTTGGGCAATCAGCCCCAGCATTTT.

In the case of this clone: In the same sample, other DNA sequences code for this CDR3. In DNA, the CDR3 is TGTGCCAGCAGCTTGGTCAAATCCTACGAGCAGTACTTC. Translation gives CASSLVKSYEQYF. J is TRBJ2-7 and V is TRBV5-6; D call uncertain. The length of the CDR3 is 13 residues. Trimming left V 0 bases short and J 1 base short, with 5 bases between. The germline CDR1 and CDR2 sequences are SGHDT and YYEEEE.

This chain links TRBV9 with TRBJ2-7, with 7 bases lining up with TRBD1. Trimming at V came to 4 bases and at J to 2 bases, leaving 6 bases not matched to a gene. This CDR3 region has 14 residues. From germline, CDR1 is SGDLS and CDR2 YYNGEE. As DNA, the CDR3 is TGTGCCAGCAGCCCAGGACAGGACGCCTACGAGCAGTACTTC. Translating gives CASSPGQDAYEQYF.

The chain links TRBV30 to TRBJ1-2; 8 bases line up with TRBD1. J was trimmed by 8 bases and V by 7 bases; bases with no gene match: 12. In germline, CDR1 is GTSNPN, CDR2 SVGIG (reference sequence). This CDR3 has 13 amino acids. CDR3 nucleotides: TGTGCCTACCTAAAAAGGACAGGGCGAGGCTACACCTTC. It encodes CAYLKRTGRGYTF.

The rearrangement joins TRBV4-3 to TRBJ2-7; D gene unclear. Per germline, CDR1 LGHNA and CDR2 YSLEER. V was pared by 2 bases and J by 6 bases, with 20 bases between. The CDR3 loop spans 16 amino acids. The CDR3 sequence is CASSQLKESSVSEQYF. In nucleotides, the CDR3 is TGCGCCAGCAGCCAACTGAAAGAATCCTCGGTCTCCGAGCAGTACTTC.

The rearrangement joins TRBV18 to TRBJ2-7; D gene ambiguous. The CDR3 spans 13 residues. Trimming removed 6 bases from V and 2 bases from J, with 11 bases in between. From germline, CDR1 is KGHSH and CDR2 LQKENI. The CDR3 DNA sequence: TGTGCCAGCTCCCCTCAAGGGACCTACGAGCAGTACTTC. Translating gives CASSPQGTYEQYF. Combining the CDR3 with reference TRBV18 and TRBJ2-7 gives the whole variable domain NAGVMQNPRHLVRRRGQEARLRCSPMKGHSHVYWYRQLPEEGLKFMVYLQKENIIDESGMPKERFSAEFPKEGPSILRIQQVVRGDSAAYFCASSPQGTYEQYFGPGTRLTVT.

The V gene is TRBV7-8, the J gene TRBJ2-2; D might be TRBD1 or TRBD2, each matching 6 bases. CDR3 length equals 18 residues. Germline assignment: CDR1 SGHVS and CDR2 FQNEAQ. Trimming shortened V by 5 bases and J by 4 bases, and 23 bases separated the two germline ends. CDR3 loop: CASSHWGAGWRGTGELFF. DNA of the CDR3: TGTGCCAGCAGCCACTGGGGGGCGGGGTGGAGAGGCACCGGGGAGCTGTTTTTT.

The rearrangement links TRBV7-9 to TRBJ1-2; weak D call: TRBD1 (5 bases). CDR3 length equals 16 residues. Per germline, CDR1 SEHNR and CDR2 FQNEAQ (reference sequence). Trimming took 3 bases from V and 7 from J, leaving 21 bases between them. The CDR3 loop is CASSLGLHEGQSGYTF. Here the CDR3 DNA reads TGTGCCAGCAGCTTGGGCCTCCATGAGGGGCAAAGTGGCTACACCTTC.

This sequence joins TRBV18 and TRBJ1-5; D not resolved. Per the germline V gene, CDR1 is KGHSH and CDR2 is LQKENI. The CDR3 has 15 amino acids. Trimming cost V 1 base and J 7 bases, with 14 bases left between them. The DNA for the CDR3 is TGTGCCAGCTCACCACGTTCGACGGGGTGGCAGCCCCAGCATTTT. Its protein product is CASSPRSTGWQPQHF.

This clone appeared a few times. CDR3 bases: TGTGCCAGCAGCTACAGGGTCCTAGAGACCCAGTACTTC. It is translated as CASSYRVLETQYF. The chain couples TRBV11-2 to TRBJ2-5, with D possibly matching TRBD1 (6 bases). Germline-derived CDR1 and CDR2 are SGHAT and FQNNGV. CDR3 length: 13 amino acids. Trimming removed 4 bases at V and 4 bases at J, with 10 bases between.

V gene TRBV7-2 combines with J gene TRBJ1-1; D not certain. V was cut by 4 bases and J by 1 base, with 10 bases left in between. CDR1 SGHTA and CDR2 FQGNSA come from the germline V gene. The CDR3 has 14 residues. CDR3 region: CASSYRTANTEAFF. The CDR3 region has the DNA TGTGCCAGCAGCTATAGGACGGCGAACACTGAAGCTTTCTTT.

V gene TRBV18 combines with J gene TRBJ1-5; D gene ambiguous. This CDR3 is 13 amino acids long. The V gene's germline CDR1 is KGHSH and CDR2 LQKENI. V shed 8 bases and J shed 0 bases, with 8 bases lying between them. The CDR3 is CASGKGSNQPQHF. In nucleotides, the CDR3 is TGTGCCAGCGGGAAGGGTAGCAATCAGCCCCAGCATTTT. Combining the CDR3 with reference TRBV18 and TRBJ1-5 gives the whole variable domain NAGVMQNPRHLVRRRGQEARLRCSPMKGHSHVYWYRQLPEEGLKFMVYLQKENIIDESGMPKERFSAEFPKEGPSILRIQQVVRGDSAAYFCASGKGSNQPQHFGDGTRLSIL.

The chain couples TRBV9 to TRBJ2-7, with D tentatively TRBD2 (6 bases). Germline V gives CDR1 SGDLS, CDR2 YYNGEE. Between the trimmed V and J ends, which lost 4 bases and 3 bases, there was a span of 20 bases. There are 16 residues in the CDR3. In DNA form, the CDR3 reads TGTGCCAGCAGCCAGGGAGGCGGGCGACCCTACTACGAGCAGTACTTC. Protein product: CASSQGGGRPYYEQYF. Full variable domain (missing parts from reference TRBV9 and TRBJ2-7): DSGVTQTPKHLITATGQRVTLRCSPRSGDLSVYWYQQSLDQGLQFLIQYYNGEERAKGNILERFSAQQFPDLHSELNLSSLELGDSALYFCASSQGGGRPYYEQYFGPGTRLTVT.

The J gene is TRBJ1-4, the V gene TRBV4-1, with D unclear. V was trimmed by 3 bases and J by 8 bases, leaving 13 bases between them. This CDR3 contains 14 residues. Per germline, CDR1 MGHRA and CDR2 YSYEKL. CDR3 DNA sequence: TGCGCCAGCAGCCAGCTAAGAACTGGGGAAAAACTGTTTTTT. Translating it yields CASSQLRTGEKLFF.

The chain is built from TRBV15 and TRBJ1-1; no reliable D call. V was shortened by 0 bases and J by 4 bases, with 9 bases between the two germline ends. The CDR3 consists of 14 residues. The germline CDR1 and CDR2 sequences are LNHNV and YYDKDF (reference sequence). For the CDR3, the DNA is TGTGCCACCAGCAGAGATTTAAGGAGCACTGAAGCTTTCTTT. This encodes CATSRDLRSTEAFF.

This clone was picked up one time. The V gene is TRBV4-3, the J gene TRBJ1-4; D is possibly TRBD1 (6 bases). CDR1 is LGHNA, CDR2 YSLEER, per germline. The CDR3 is made up of 17 amino acids. Trimming pared 0 bases from V and 10 bases from J, leaving 21 bases between. The CDR3 DNA reads TGCGCCAGCAGCCAAGACGGACGGGGGCTAGACATTAGAAAACTGTTTTTT. This codes for CASSQDGRGLDIRKLFF.

This rearrangement joins TRBV4-2 to TRBJ1-2, with D perhaps matching TRBD1 (6 bases). Trimming took off 1 base at V and 6 bases at J, with 9 bases between the two ends. This CDR3 has 13 amino acids. The germline gives CDR1 LGHNA, CDR2 YNFKEQ. The CDR3 sequence: CASSQGQVNGYTF. The CDR3 nucleotides read TGTGCCAGCAGCCAAGGACAGGTTAATGGCTACACCTTC.

V usage is TRBV4-3 and J usage is TRBJ1-4, with TRBD1 identical over 8 bases. The germline V gene encodes CDR1 LGHNA and CDR2 YSLEER. The CDR3 totals 15 residues. The V gene end was trimmed by 1 base and the J gene end by 5 bases; junction bases not matched to a gene: 3. CDR3 sequence (DNA): TGCGCCAGCAGCCAAGGGACAGGGTTAAATGAAAAACTGTTTTTT. Translating gives CASSQGTGLNEKLFF.

This clone was observed a few times. This chain connects TRBV5-4 to TRBJ1-3; D unresolved. Deletions cut 0 bases from V and 0 bases from J, with 7 bases between. Germline V gene lookup returns CDR1 SGHNT and CDR2 YYREEE (reference sequence). The CDR3 is 15 residues long. As DNA, the CDR3 is TGTGCCAGCAGCTTGGGACCAGCCTCTGGAAACACCATATATTTT. Translated, it gives CASSLGPASGNTIYF.

The CDR3 DNA reads as TGTGCCAGCAGTGAAGCATCCCCCATTAGCAATCAGCCCCAGCATTTT. Protein: CASSEASPISNQPQHF. The rearrangement joins TRBV2 to TRBJ1-5; D remains unclear. The CDR3 has 16 residues. In germline, CDR1 is SNHLY, CDR2 FYNNEI. Trimming removed 0 bases at V and 0 bases at J, with 9 bases between.

The rearrangement links TRBV14 to TRBJ1-3; possibly TRBD1 for D (5 bases). This CDR3 comprises 21 residues. V was shortened by 4 bases and J by 4 bases, with 32 bases between the two germline ends. Per germline, CDR1 SGHDN and CDR2 FVKESK. Written as DNA, the CDR3 is TGTGCCAGCAGCCCACTGTACGGGGCCCCTAACAGTGGGGCATCCGGAAACACCATATATTTT. Translating it yields CASSPLYGAPNSGASGNTIYF.

The chain joins TRBV6-6 to TRBJ2-7; 10 positions match TRBD1. This CDR3 region has 15 residues. The J segment lost 5 bases and the V segment lost 0 bases, leaving 4 bases of the junction unmatched. Germline CDR1 is MNHNY and CDR2 is SVGAGI (reference sequence). For the CDR3, the DNA is TGTGCCAGCAGTTACTCGGGACAGGGGACCCACGAGCAGTACTTC. Protein product: CASSYSGQGTHEQYF.

For the CDR3, the DNA is TGTGCCAGCAGTGAAGATGGGGGTAACTATGGCTACACCTTC. This sequence encodes CASSEDGGNYGYTF. This chain uses TRBV6-1 with TRBJ1-2; possible D gene TRBD1, 5 bases. This CDR3 is built from 14 residues. Germline CDR1 and CDR2: MNHNS and SASEGT. V lost 1 base and J lost 1, with 7 bases in between.

The rearrangement links TRBV7-8 to TRBJ2-3; 9 nucleotides align to TRBD2. This CDR3 is 16 amino acids long. The trim removed 2 bases at V and 2 bases at J, leaving 5 bases unmatched. Germline V gene sequence: CDR1 SGHVS, CDR2 FQNEAQ. The CDR3 spells CASSLMASGTTDTQYF. The CDR3 nucleotides read TGTGCCAGCAGCTTAATGGCTAGCGGGACCACAGATACGCAGTATTTT.

The chain employs TRBV28 and TRBJ1-2; perhaps TRBD1 as D (6 bases). The CDR3 consists of 16 residues. Germline CDR1 is MDHEN and CDR2 is SYDVKM. V dropped 3 bases and J dropped 0 bases, with 14 bases sitting between them. The CDR3 sequence is CASSFVGTYANYGYTF. DNA of the CDR3: TGTGCCAGCAGTTTCGTCGGGACATACGCTAACTATGGCTACACCTTC.

The chain carries TRBV5-6 and TRBJ2-3; no clear D gene. With 1 base removed from V and 4 bases from J, the gap between germline ends came to 7 bases. Germline CDR1 is SGHDT and CDR2 is YYEEEE. The CDR3 totals 13 residues. In DNA, the CDR3 is TGTGCCAGCAGCTTGAGGCAGCCAGATACGCAGTATTTT. The encoded protein is CASSLRQPDTQYF. Together with reference TRBV5-6 and TRBJ2-3, the CDR3 gives the full variable domain: DAGVTQSPTHLIKTRGQQVTLRCSPKSGHDTVSWYQQALGQGPQFIFQYYEEEERQRGNFPDRFSGHQFPNYSSELNVNALLLGDSALYLCASSLRQPDTQYFGPGTRLTVL.